The 25 T cell receptor beta chains listed next were all sequenced from one sample in a study of cytomegalovirus exposure and HLA in healthy donors. The PCR had 60 Vbeta and 13 Jbeta primers. The repertoire was sequenced with immunoSEQ multiplex PCR; TCRdb's copy has only in-frame clones and lacks some. The sample lists around 65,000 clones, more than 60% seen once, with roughly 50% in the top ten. Material: PBMCs. These receptors all stem from a man aged 45 to 65 in good health and CMV-seropositive.

This chain connects TRBV19 to TRBJ2-2; no clear D. V was cut by 11 bases and J by 0 bases, with 10 bases left in between. The CDR3 covers 13 residues. Germline V CDR1 and CDR2: LNHDA, SQIVND (reference sequence). The CDR3 loop is CAGATSNTGELFF. CDR3 nucleotide sequence: TGTGCCGGAGCGACCTCGAACACCGGGGAGCTGTTTTTT.

This chain connects TRBV28 to TRBJ1-5; D unclear. The CDR3 has 15 residues. Per the germline V gene, CDR1 is MDHEN and CDR2 is SYDVKM. The V gene lost 2 bases and the J gene lost 7 bases, with 15 bases spanning the gap. CDR3 sequence reads: CASSLGFSSWQPQHF. The CDR3 nucleotides read TGTGCCAGCAGTTTAGGCTTTTCATCGTGGCAGCCCCAGCATTTT.

This chain links TRBV19 with TRBJ2-3; TRBD1 matches at 8 bases. Germline V gives CDR1 LNHDA, CDR2 SQIVND (reference sequence). This CDR3 is 14 amino acids long. J was trimmed by 2 bases and V by 3 bases; bases with no gene match: 1. The DNA for the CDR3 is TGTGCCAGTAGTATGGGACAGGTCACAGATACGCAGTATTTT. Protein: CASSMGQVTDTQYF.

The V call is TRBV7-2, the J call TRBJ1-1, with a tentative D call TRBD1 (5 bases). The V end was cut by 6 bases, the J end by 3 bases, with 20 bases between. The V gene's germline CDR1 is SGHTA and CDR2 FQGNSA. This CDR3 spans 16 amino acids. CDR3 residues: CASSLLPGRVDTEAFF. For the CDR3, the DNA is TGTGCCAGCAGTTTACTACCAGGGAGGGTGGACACTGAAGCTTTCTTT.

V is TRBV5-1 and J is TRBJ2-1; 8 bases match TRBD2. The CDR3 consists of 15 residues. Losses at the gene ends were 5 bases for V and 5 bases for J; bases not matched to a gene: 9. Germline V CDR1 and CDR2: SGHRS, YFSETQ. The CDR3 protein is CASSLSSGGHNEQFF. In DNA, the CDR3 is TGCGCCAGCAGTTTGTCCAGCGGGGGCCACAATGAGCAGTTCTTC.

J is TRBJ1-1 and V is TRBV5-6; no definite D call. The CDR3 contains 14 residues. Germline CDR1 and CDR2: SGHDT and YYEEEE. V dropped 3 bases and J dropped 4 bases, with 13 bases sitting between them. The CDR3 protein is CASSYQSGSTEAFF. The DNA of the CDR3 is TGTGCCAGCAGCTACCAGTCTGGGAGCACTGAAGCTTTCTTT.

The chain carries TRBV28 and TRBJ2-5; TRBD1 agrees at 9 bases. Germline assignment: CDR1 MDHEN and CDR2 SYDVKM. CDR3 length equals 15 residues. V lost 6 bases, J lost 4 bases, and 9 bases stayed unmatched. CDR3 nucleotides: TGTGCCAGCAGGGGGACAGGGTTAATCGGAGAGACCCAGTACTTC. It yields the protein CASRGTGLIGETQYF.

The CDR3 nucleotides are TGTGCCAGCAGCTTGAGACTAGCGGCAGGCAATGAGCAGTTCTTC. It translates to CASSLRLAAGNEQFF. The chain employs TRBV5-5 and TRBJ2-1; 9 positions match TRBD2. Germline V gene data show CDR1 as SGHKS and CDR2 as YYEKEE (reference sequence). The CDR3 consists of 15 residues. V shed 1 base, J shed 6 bases, and the junction held 5 bases outside the gene matches.

The chain joins TRBV7-9 to TRBJ2-7; 9 bases map to TRBD1. Germline V gene data show CDR1 as SEHNR and CDR2 as FQNEAQ (reference sequence). The CDR3 is made up of 16 amino acids. With V trimmed by 1 base and J by 5 bases, 9 bases remained unmatched. The CDR3 is CASSLVPGQGFHEQYF. In DNA, the CDR3 is TGTGCCAGCAGCTTAGTTCCGGGACAGGGCTTCCACGAGCAGTACTTC.

This clone was observed at least ten times. Within the sample, other DNA sequences also encode this same CDR3. This sequence joins TRBV5-4 and TRBJ2-2; maybe TRBD2 (5 bases). The CDR3 runs to 16 residues. V was shortened by 0 bases and J by 1 base, with 10 bases between the two germline ends. Germline V gene sequence: CDR1 SGHNT, CDR2 YYREEE (reference sequence). The CDR3 spells CASSLEGVQNTGELFF. DNA of the CDR3: TGTGCCAGCAGCTTGGAGGGAGTACAGAACACCGGGGAGCTGTTTTTT.

This chain joins TRBV30 and TRBJ2-5; 12 bases map to TRBD1. The V gene's germline CDR1 is GTSNPN and CDR2 SVGIG (reference sequence). The ends lost 3 bases at V and 4 bases at J; junction bases unmatched: 9. CDR3 length equals 16 residues. The CDR3 sequence: CAWRGPGQGARETQYF. For the CDR3, the DNA is TGTGCCTGGAGGGGACCGGGACAGGGGGCACGAGAGACCCAGTACTTC.

The chain carries TRBV2 and TRBJ2-1; 11 bases match TRBD2. This CDR3 comprises 16 residues. CDR1 and CDR2 from the germline V gene are SNHLY and FYNNEI. V lost 1 base to trimming and J lost 9 bases; unmatched junction nucleotides: 8. CDR3 DNA sequence: TGTGCCAGCAGTGAAGTCGGAACTAGCGGGAGAGCTGAGCAGTTCTTC. Protein: CASSEVGTSGRAEQFF. Full variable domain (outside the CDR3, taken from reference TRBV2 and TRBJ2-1): EPEVTQTPSHQVTQMGQEVILRCVPISNHLYFYWYRQILGQKVEFLVSFYNNEISEKSEIFDDQFSVERPDGSNFTLKIRSTKLEDSAMYFCASSEVGTSGRAEQFFGPGTRLTVL.

The chain joins TRBV4-3 to TRBJ1-1; no clear D gene. CDR3 length: 16 residues. Germline V lookup: CDR1 LGHNA, CDR2 YSLEER. V lost 0 bases to trimming and J lost 2 bases, with 13 bases between them. CDR3 DNA: TGCGCCAGCAGCCAAGAACTAGGGAGTTTAAACACTGAAGCTTTCTTT. Its protein is CASSQELGSLNTEAFF.

The chain employs TRBV4-3 and TRBJ1-1; D is perhaps TRBD1 (5 bases). This CDR3 region has 13 residues. The germline V gene encodes CDR1 LGHNA and CDR2 YSLEER. The V end lost 0 bases, the J end lost 11 bases, and 13 bases lay between the germline ends. DNA of the CDR3: TGCGCCAGCAGCCAAGATTGGGGCAAAGAGGCTTTCTTT. It specifies CASSQDWGKEAFF.

The chain has TRBV7-2 and TRBJ2-5; 10 positions agree with TRBD1. The CDR3 length is 15 residues. With 5 bases clipped from V and 5 bases from J, the junction kept 8 bases outside the gene matches. Germline CDR1 is SGHTA and CDR2 is FQGNSA. The DNA for the CDR3 is TGTGCCAGCAGCCTAAGACAGGGGGCCCGGGAGACCCAGTACTTC. It encodes CASSLRQGARETQYF.

V is TRBV14 and J is TRBJ2-1, with 15 bases aligning to TRBD2. Germline V gene sequence: CDR1 SGHDN, CDR2 FVKESK. CDR3 size: 21 residues. J lost 2 bases, V lost 4 bases, and 15 bases had no gene match. CDR3 protein: CASSRAAGTSGRRGPYNEQFF. CDR3 coding DNA: TGTGCCAGCAGCCGCGCTGCCGGGACTAGCGGGAGGAGGGGGCCCTACAATGAGCAGTTCTTC.

This clone was recorded only once. V and J are TRBV2 and TRBJ2-5; TRBD2 matches 7 bases. The V gene's germline CDR1 is SNHLY and CDR2 FYNNEI. V trimming: 1 base; J trimming: 4 bases; junction bases outside the gene matches: 6. This CDR3 has 15 amino acids. The chain's CDR3 is CASSEEGLAVETQYF. The CDR3 DNA reads as TGTGCCAGCAGTGAAGAGGGGCTAGCGGTAGAGACCCAGTACTTC. The full variable domain, rest sourced from reference TRBV2 and TRBJ2-5, is EPEVTQTPSHQVTQMGQEVILRCVPISNHLYFYWYRQILGQKVEFLVSFYNNEISEKSEIFDDQFSVERPDGSNFTLKIRSTKLEDSAMYFCASSEEGLAVETQYFGPGTRLLVL.

The genes are TRBV28 and TRBJ1-4; D gene unclear. Per the germline V gene, CDR1 is MDHEN and CDR2 is SYDVKM. This CDR3 is built from 15 residues. V was cut by 1 base and J by 8 bases, with 14 bases left in between. The CDR3 here is CASSLLSGGEEKLFF. DNA for the CDR3: TGTGCCAGCAGTTTATTGTCGGGAGGAGAGGAAAAACTGTTTTTT.

The chain joins TRBV7-8 to TRBJ2-7; D not resolved. V lost 5 bases to trimming and J lost 7 bases, with 12 bases between them. Germline V CDR1 and CDR2: SGHVS, FQNEAQ. CDR3 length: 12 residues. CDR3 region: CASSPTVLEQYF. The CDR3 nucleotides read TGTGCCAGCAGCCCGACTGTCTTGGAGCAGTACTTC.

The rearrangement links TRBV7-8 to TRBJ2-7; a weak D match, TRBD2 (5 bases). The germline V and J ends were trimmed by 1 base and 4 bases, with 11 bases remaining between them. Germline CDR1 SGHVS, CDR2 FQNEAQ. The CDR3 is 14 amino acids. The CDR3 DNA is TGTGCCAGCAGCTTAGGTTTCACTAGTTACGAGCAGTACTTC. Translation: CASSLGFTSYEQYF.

CDR3 region: CASKGQVYEQYF. As DNA, the CDR3 is TGTGCCAGCAAGGGACAAGTTTACGAGCAGTACTTC. The V gene is TRBV2, the J gene TRBJ2-7; D possibly corresponds to TRBD1 (6 bases). The germline V gene has CDR1 SNHLY and CDR2 FYNNEI. Trimming stripped 7 bases from V and 4 bases from J, with 11 bases between. This CDR3 is built from 12 residues.

The chain links TRBV6-4 to TRBJ1-4, with D unresolved. With 2 bases removed from V and 8 bases from J, the gap between germline ends came to 9 bases. Germline-derived CDR1 and CDR2 are MRHNA and SNTAGT. The CDR3 extends over 13 amino acids. The DNA of the CDR3 is TGTGCCAGCAGTGACCAGACGGGGGAAAAACTGTTTTTT. Its protein product is CASSDQTGEKLFF.

The chain joins TRBV6-5 to TRBJ2-3; D remains ambiguous. Trimming left V 7 bases short and J 6 bases short, with 17 bases between. Germline V CDR1 and CDR2: MNHEY, SVGAGI. This CDR3 spans 14 amino acids. CDR3 amino acids: CASKIGGPLDTQYF. The CDR3 DNA reads as TGTGCCAGCAAAATCGGCGGCCCCTTGGATACGCAGTATTTT.

The chain employs TRBV5-1 and TRBJ2-7; 8 nucleotides match TRBD2. V trimming: 4 bases; J trimming: 1 base; junction bases outside the gene matches: 4. The CDR3 length is 14 residues. Per the germline V gene, CDR1 is SGHRS and CDR2 is YFSETQ. The CDR3 sequence is CASSGGTSSYEQYF. CDR3 bases: TGCGCCAGCAGCGGAGGGACTAGTTCCTACGAGCAGTACTTC.

J is TRBJ2-5 and V is TRBV9; D is undetermined. Germline-derived CDR1 and CDR2 are SGDLS and YYNGEE. This CDR3 region has 13 residues. The V gene lost 2 bases and the J gene lost 1 base, with 6 bases spanning the gap. The CDR3 region is CASSVGFQETQYF. CDR3 sequence (DNA): TGTGCCAGCAGCGTTGGCTTCCAAGAGACCCAGTACTTC.